Here is one TCR beta chain with its context. This sample is part of a study of T cells expressing NK-cell markers. From the 5' RACE reads, TCRdb lists one entry per CDR3 protein and no DNA. Its listing shows roughly 420,000 distinct CDR3 sequences. The germline CDR1 and CDR2 sequences are SGHRS and YFSETQ. The length of the CDR3 is 15 residues. The receptor was isolated from a woman between 18 and 75 years old in good health. Sequencing input: blood T cells: a sorted CD56 or NKG2C T cell subset, CD4+ or CD8+ T cells, or bulk PBMC T cells (not recorded which). This chain joins TRBV5-1 and TRBJ2-3; absent DNA, TCRdb's TRBD2 call cannot be checked. CDR3 sequence: CASSLAAGGADTQYF. Full variable domain (outside the CDR3, taken from reference TRBV5-1 and TRBJ2-3): KAGVTQTPRYLIKTRGQQVTLSCSPISGHRSVSWYQQTPGQGLQFLFEYFSETQRNKGNFPGRFSGRQFSNSRSEMNVSTLELGDSALYLCASSLAAGGADTQYFGPGTRLTVL.